This entry features one T cell receptor (beta chain) sequence. Antigen unknown. Someone took a roughly 2.5 ml blood sample from each of the donors. CDR3 length: 13 residues. The germline gives CDR1 DFQATT, CDR2 SNEGSKA (reference sequence). The sample originates from a study of monozygotic twins with inflammatory bowel disease. Study observations and caveats: Clonotypes shared with others were fewer in IBD patients than in healthy twins, especially with disease activity. It was in IBD patients that TCRbeta diversity (inverse Simpson) was lower than in healthy co-twins.

In eight separate reactions per sample, cDNA was generated. TCRdb reprocessed the 5' RACE reads, keeping one entry per CDR3 protein, no DNA. Listed are 200,000 to 250,000 distinct CDR3 sequences; 6% to 9% falls within the top ten. This chain uses TRBV20-1 with TRBJ2-5; the TCRdb call, TRBD1, lacks DNA for checking. This TCR came from a human donor with ulcerative colitis or Crohn's disease, or a healthy co-twin of an affected twin (not recorded which). Sequenced sample: blood. CDR3 loop: CSARRGGAETQYF.